The sequence of this T cell receptor (beta chain) was determined in a study of blood T cell repertoires in COVID-19. Per germline, CDR1 SGHTA and CDR2 FQGTGA. This CDR3 has 15 amino acids. Deletions cut 1 base from V and 2 bases from J, with 10 bases between. Using immunoSEQ multiplex PCR, the repertoire was profiled, and TCRdb retains in-frame clones only, with some absent. The sample records under 95,000 clones, about 91% being singletons. This chain joins TRBV7-3 and TRBJ2-3; weak D call: TRBD1 (6 bases). Sequencing was carried out using peripheral blood. The receptor was derived from a woman in her forties or fifties with acute or convalescent COVID-19. The CDR3 nucleotides read TGTGCCAGCAGCTTAATTGGGGGCCCCACAGATACGCAGTATTTT. The encoded protein is CASSLIGGPTDTQYF.